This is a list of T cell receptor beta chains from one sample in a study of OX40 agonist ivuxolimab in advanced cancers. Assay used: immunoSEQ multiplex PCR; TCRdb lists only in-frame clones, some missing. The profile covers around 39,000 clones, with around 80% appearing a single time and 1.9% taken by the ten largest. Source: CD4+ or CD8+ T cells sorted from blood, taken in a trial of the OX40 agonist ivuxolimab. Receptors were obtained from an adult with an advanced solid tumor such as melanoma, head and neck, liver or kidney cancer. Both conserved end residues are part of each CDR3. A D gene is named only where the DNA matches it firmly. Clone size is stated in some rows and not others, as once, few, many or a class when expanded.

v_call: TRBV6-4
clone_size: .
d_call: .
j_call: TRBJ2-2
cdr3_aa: CASSPPNAGELFF
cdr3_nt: TGTGCCAGCAGCCCGCCCAACGCCGGGGAGCTGTTTTTT

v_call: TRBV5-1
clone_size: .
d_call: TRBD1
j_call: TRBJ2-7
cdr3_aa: CASSSGTALSYEQYF
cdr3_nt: TGCGCCAGCAGCTCCGGGACAGCCCTCTCCTACGAGCAGTACTTC

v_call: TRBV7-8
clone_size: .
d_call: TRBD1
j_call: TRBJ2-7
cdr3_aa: CASSFGQGLGAEQYF
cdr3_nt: TGTGCCAGCAGCTTCGGACAGGGATTAGGTGCCGAGCAGTACTTC

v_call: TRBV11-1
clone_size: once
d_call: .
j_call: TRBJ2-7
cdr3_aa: CASSPPGSLYEQYF
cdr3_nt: TGTGCCAGCAGCCCCCCGGGCTCACTCTACGAGCAGTACTTC

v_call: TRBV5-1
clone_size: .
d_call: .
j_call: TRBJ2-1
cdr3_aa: CASSIGGSKGSYNEQFF
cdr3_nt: TGCGCCAGCAGCATAGGTGGGTCGAAAGGGTCCTACAATGAGCAGTTCTTC

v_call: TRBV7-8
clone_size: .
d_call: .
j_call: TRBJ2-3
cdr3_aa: CASAVLLTDTQYF
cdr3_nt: TGTGCCAGCGCGGTTCTCCTCACAGATACGCAGTATTTT

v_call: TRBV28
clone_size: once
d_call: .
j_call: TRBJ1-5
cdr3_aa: CASSLGTSGAQYSNQPQHF
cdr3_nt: TGTGCCAGCAGTTTAGGCACTAGCGGGGCCCAATATAGCAATCAGCCCCAGCATTTT

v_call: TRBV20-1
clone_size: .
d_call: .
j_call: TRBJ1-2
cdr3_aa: CSASFPGYTF
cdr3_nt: TGCAGTGCTAGTTTCCCCGGCTACACCTTC

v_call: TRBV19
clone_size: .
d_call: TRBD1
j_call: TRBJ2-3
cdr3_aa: CASTRGQGKDTQYF
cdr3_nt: TGTGCCAGTACCCGGGGACAGGGGAAAGATACGCAGTATTTT

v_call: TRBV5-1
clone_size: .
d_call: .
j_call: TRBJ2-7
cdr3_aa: CASSSGSRAPEQYF
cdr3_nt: TGCGCCAGCAGCTCCGGTTCGCGAGCGCCCGAGCAGTACTTC

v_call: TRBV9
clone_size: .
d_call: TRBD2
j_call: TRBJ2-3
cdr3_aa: CASSVSGTRVTDTQYF
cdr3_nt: TGTGCCAGCAGCGTCAGCGGGACTAGGGTCACAGATACGCAGTATTTT

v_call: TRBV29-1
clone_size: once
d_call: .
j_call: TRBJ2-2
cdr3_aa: CSVGGRGELFF
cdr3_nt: TGCAGCGTTGGGGGTAGGGGGGAGCTGTTTTTT

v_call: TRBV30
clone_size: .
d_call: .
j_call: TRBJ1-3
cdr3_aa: CAWSRTQGNTIYF
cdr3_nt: TGTGCCTGGAGTAGGACCCAAGGAAACACCATATATTTT

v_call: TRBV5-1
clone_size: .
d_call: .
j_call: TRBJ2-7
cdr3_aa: CASSLALDEQYF
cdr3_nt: TGCGCCAGCAGCTTGGCTCTAGACGAGCAGTACTTC

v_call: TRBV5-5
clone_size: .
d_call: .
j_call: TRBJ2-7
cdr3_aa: CASSFRGQTYEQYF
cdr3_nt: TGTGCCAGCAGCTTCCGGGGGCAAACCTACGAGCAGTACTTC

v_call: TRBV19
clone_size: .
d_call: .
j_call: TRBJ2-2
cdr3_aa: CASSLIQGNTGELFF
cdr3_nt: TGTGCCAGTAGTCTAATACAGGGGAACACCGGGGAGCTGTTTTTT

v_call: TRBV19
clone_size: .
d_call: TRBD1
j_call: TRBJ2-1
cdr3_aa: CASSPRTGFGNEQFF
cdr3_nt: TGTGCCAGTAGTCCCCGGACAGGGTTCGGCAATGAGCAGTTCTTC

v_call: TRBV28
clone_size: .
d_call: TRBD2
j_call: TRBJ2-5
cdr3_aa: CASSLLPSRGRVVGETQYF
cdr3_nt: TGTGCCAGCAGTTTACTCCCCTCCCGCGGGAGGGTCGTGGGGGAGACCCAGTACTTC

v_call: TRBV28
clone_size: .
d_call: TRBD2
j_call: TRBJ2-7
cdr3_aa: CASIRGGPSYEQYF
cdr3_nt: TGTGCCAGCATTCGCGGGGGGCCCTCCTACGAGCAGTACTTC

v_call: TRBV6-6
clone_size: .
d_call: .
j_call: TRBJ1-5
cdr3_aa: CASRQNNQPQHF
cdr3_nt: TGTGCCAGCAGACAAAACAATCAGCCCCAGCATTTT

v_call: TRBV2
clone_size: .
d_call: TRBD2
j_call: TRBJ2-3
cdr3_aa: CASSDSGRRTDTQYF
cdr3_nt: TGTGCCAGCAGCGATAGCGGGCGCCGCACAGATACGCAGTATTTT

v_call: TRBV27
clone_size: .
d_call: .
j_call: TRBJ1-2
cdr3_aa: CASSLYQGSYGYTF
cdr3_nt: TGTGCCAGCAGTTTATATCAGGGTTCCTATGGCTACACCTTC

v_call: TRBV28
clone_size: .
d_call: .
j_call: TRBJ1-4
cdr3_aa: CATVIGAGKLFF
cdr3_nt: TGTGCCACCGTTATTGGGGCCGGAAAACTGTTTTTT